The clone carrying this TCR beta chain was observed a few times. Its antigen is currently unknown. This entry comes from a study of spatial heterogeneity in lung cancer. Overall study findings and caveats: In blood, ubiquitous expanded tumor TCRs appeared more at resection than follow-up.

Individually, TCR cDNA molecules were each labelled with a unique molecular identifier. From the 5' RACE reads, TCRdb called clonotypes with MiXCR, one entry per CDR3 protein. The table shows 60,000 to 90,000 distinct CDR3 sequences, with about an eighth occurring only once. The V gene's germline CDR1 is SGHVS and CDR2 FQNEAQ. V lost 5 bases, J lost 4 bases, and 11 bases lay in between. The length of the CDR3 is 14 residues. Time point of the sample: sample taken at primary tumor resection. Whole RNA, which was extracted from tumor, nontumor lung tissue or frozen PBMC, was sequenced without any cell sorting. Samples came from some 73 TRACERx patients with untreated early-stage lung cancer.

The genes are TRBV7-8 and TRBJ1-4, with D maybe TRBD1 (6 bases). The specimen was PBMCs, collected at surgery. This clonotype originated in a male donor with early-stage non-small cell lung cancer. CDR3 region: CASSTWTDNEKLFF. The DNA for the CDR3 is TGTGCCAGCAGCACCTGGACAGATAATGAAAAACTGTTTTTT. Looking up the rest from reference TRBV7-8 and TRBJ1-4 gives the full variable domain: GAGVSQSPRYKVAKRGQDVALRCDPISGHVSLFWYQQALGQGPEFLTYFQNEAQLDKSGLPSDRFFAERPEGSVSTLKIQRTQQEDSAVYLCASSTWTDNEKLFFGSGTQLSVL.